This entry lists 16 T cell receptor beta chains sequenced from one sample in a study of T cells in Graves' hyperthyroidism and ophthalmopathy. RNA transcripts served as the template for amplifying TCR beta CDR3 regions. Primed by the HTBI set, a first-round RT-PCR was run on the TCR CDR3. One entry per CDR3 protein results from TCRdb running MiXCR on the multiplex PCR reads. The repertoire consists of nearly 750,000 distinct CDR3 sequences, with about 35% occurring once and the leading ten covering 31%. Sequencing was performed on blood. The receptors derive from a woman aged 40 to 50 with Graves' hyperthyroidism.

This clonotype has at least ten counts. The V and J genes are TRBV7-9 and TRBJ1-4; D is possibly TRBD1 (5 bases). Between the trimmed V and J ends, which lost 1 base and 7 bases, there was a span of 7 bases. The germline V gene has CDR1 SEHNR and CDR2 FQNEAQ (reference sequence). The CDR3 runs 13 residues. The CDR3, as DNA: TGTGCCAGCAGCTTAGGGGGGATTGAAAAACTGTTTTTT. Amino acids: CASSLGGIEKLFF.

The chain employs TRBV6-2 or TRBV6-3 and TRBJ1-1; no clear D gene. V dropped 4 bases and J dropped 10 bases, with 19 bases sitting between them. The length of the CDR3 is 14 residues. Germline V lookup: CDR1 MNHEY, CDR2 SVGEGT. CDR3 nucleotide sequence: TGTGCCAGCAGTTCCCCCGTTAATCAAGGTGGAGCTTTCTTT. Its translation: CASSSPVNQGGAFF.

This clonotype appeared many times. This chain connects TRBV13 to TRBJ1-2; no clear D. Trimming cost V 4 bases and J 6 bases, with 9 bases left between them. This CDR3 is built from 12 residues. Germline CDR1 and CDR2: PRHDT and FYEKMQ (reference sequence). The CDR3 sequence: CASSSAGDGYTF. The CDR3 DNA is TGTGCCAGCAGCTCCGCCGGGGATGGCTACACCTTC.

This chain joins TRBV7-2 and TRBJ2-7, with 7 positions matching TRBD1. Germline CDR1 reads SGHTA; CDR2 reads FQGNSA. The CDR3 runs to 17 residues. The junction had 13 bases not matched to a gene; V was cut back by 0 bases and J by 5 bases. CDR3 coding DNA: TGTGCCAGCAGCTTAGCGGGGTCGTCCCCGGGACAGAACGAGCAGTACTTC. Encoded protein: CASSLAGSSPGQNEQYF. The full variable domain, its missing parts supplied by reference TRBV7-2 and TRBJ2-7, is GAGVSQSPSNKVTEKGKDVELRCDPISGHTALYWYRQSLGQGLEFLIYFQGNSAPDKSGLPSDRFSAERTGGSVSTLTIQRTQQEDSAVYLCASSLAGSSPGQNEQYFGPGTRLTVT.

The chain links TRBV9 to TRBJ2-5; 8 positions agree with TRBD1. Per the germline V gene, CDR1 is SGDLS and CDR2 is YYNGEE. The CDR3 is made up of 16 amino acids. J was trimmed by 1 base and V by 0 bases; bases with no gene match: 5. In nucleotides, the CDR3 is TGTGCCAGCAGCGTAGTGGGAACAGGGGGCCAAGAGACCCAGTACTTC. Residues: CASSVVGTGGQETQYF.

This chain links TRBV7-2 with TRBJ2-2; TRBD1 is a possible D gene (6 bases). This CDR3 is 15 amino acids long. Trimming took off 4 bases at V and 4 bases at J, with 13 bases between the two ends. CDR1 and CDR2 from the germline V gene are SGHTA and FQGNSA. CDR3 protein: CASSYRQVTTGELFF. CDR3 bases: TGTGCCAGCAGCTACAGACAGGTTACCACCGGGGAGCTGTTTTTT. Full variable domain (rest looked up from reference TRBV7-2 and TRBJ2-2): GAGVSQSPSNKVTEKGKDVELRCDPISGHTALYWYRQSLGQGLEFLIYFQGNSAPDKSGLPSDRFSAERTGGSVSTLTIQRTQQEDSAVYLCASSYRQVTTGELFFGEGSRLTVL.

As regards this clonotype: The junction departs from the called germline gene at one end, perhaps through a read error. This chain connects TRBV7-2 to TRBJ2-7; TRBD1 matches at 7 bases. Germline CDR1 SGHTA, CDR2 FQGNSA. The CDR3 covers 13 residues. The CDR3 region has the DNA TGTGCCAGCAGCTTAGGACAGGGCTACGGGCAGTACTTC. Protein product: CASSLGQGYGQYF.

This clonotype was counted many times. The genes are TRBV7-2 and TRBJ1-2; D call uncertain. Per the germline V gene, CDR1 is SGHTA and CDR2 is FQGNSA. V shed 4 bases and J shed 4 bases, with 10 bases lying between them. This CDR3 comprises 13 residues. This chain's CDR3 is CASSSPWGYGYTF. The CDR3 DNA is TGTGCCAGCAGCTCCCCATGGGGCTATGGCTACACCTTC.

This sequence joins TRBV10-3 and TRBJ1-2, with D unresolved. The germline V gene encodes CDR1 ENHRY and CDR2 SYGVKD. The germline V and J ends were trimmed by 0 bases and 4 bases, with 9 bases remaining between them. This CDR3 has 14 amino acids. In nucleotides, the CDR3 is TGTGCCATCAGTGAGTCCCGTGGGCCCTATGGCTACACCTTC. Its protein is CAISESRGPYGYTF.

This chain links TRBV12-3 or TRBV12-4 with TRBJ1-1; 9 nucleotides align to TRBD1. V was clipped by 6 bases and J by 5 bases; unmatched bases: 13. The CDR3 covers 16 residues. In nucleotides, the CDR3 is TGTGCCAGCAGCTACAGATCGGACAGGGGAAGGACTGAAGCTTTCTTT. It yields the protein CASSYRSDRGRTEAFF.

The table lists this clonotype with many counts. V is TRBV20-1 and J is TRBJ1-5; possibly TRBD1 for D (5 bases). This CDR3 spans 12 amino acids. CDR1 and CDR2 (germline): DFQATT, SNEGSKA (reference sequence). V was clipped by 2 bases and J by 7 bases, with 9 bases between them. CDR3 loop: CSARQGGQPQHF. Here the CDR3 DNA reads TGCAGTGCTAGACAGGGTGGGCAGCCCCAGCATTTT.

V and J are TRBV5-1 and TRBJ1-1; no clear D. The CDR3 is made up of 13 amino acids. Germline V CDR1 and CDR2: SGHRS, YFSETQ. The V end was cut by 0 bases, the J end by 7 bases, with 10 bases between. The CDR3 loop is CASSLEGIGEAFF. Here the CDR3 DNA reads TGCGCCAGCAGCTTGGAGGGTATAGGTGAAGCTTTCTTT.

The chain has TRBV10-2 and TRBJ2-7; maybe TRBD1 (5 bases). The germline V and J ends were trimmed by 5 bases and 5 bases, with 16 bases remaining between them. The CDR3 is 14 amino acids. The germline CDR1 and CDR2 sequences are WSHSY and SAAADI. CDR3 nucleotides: TGCGCCAGCAGTTACTTCACAGGTTCCGACGAGCAGTACTTC. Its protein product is CASSYFTGSDEQYF.

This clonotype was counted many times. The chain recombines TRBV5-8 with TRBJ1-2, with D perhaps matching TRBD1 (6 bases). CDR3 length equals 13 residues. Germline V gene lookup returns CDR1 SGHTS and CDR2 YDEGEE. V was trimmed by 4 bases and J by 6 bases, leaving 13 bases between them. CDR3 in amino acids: CASSPFSGDGYTF. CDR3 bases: TGTGCCAGCAGCCCGTTCTCAGGGGATGGCTACACCTTC.

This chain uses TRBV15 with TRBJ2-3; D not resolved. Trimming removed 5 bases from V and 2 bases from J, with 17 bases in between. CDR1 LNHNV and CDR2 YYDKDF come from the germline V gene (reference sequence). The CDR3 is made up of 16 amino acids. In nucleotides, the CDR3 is TGTGCCACCAGCTCCATCCCCAGCGCAGCCACAGATACGCAGTATTTT. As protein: CATSSIPSAATDTQYF.

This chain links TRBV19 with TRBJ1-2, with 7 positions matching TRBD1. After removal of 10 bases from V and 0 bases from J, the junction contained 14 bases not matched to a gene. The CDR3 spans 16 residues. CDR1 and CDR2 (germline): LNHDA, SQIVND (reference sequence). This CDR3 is CAIESATGVPNYGYTF. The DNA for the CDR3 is TGTGCCATCGAATCCGCCACAGGGGTCCCTAACTATGGCTACACCTTC.